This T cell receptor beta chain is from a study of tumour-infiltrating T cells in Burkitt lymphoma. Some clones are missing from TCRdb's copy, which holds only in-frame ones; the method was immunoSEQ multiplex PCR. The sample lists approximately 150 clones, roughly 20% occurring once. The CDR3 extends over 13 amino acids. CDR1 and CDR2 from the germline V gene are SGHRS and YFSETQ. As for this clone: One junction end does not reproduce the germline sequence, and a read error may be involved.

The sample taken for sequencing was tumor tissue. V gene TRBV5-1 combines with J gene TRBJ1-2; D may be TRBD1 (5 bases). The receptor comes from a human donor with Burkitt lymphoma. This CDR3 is CASSPGGVYGYTF. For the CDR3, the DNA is TGCGCCAGCAGCCCCGGGGGGGTCTATGGCTATACCTTC.